This T cell receptor beta chain was sequenced in a study of blood T cells in healthy people across ages (dated by TCRdb to the mid-2010s). Broadly, across the study: In model experiments, template switching captured about one uniquely barcoded TCR beta cDNA molecule for every two T cells. Age-related changes in TCR beta repertoire diversity were measured in the study by deep sequencing normalized with unique cDNA molecular identifiers. Four age groups were formed from the donors: young (average roughly 15 years), middle-aged (approximately 40), aged (approximately 60) and long-lived (about 80). For two donors (one aged 18 to 30 and one aged 80 or older), the study analyzed two additional independent replicas of 1 million unique cDNA reads from the same blood draw.

CDR1 and CDR2, looked up from the germline V gene (reference sequence), are SSHAT and FNYEAQ. Ends included, the CDR3 has 14 residues. General conclusions and limits of the study: Since profiling was done on bulk unsorted PBMCs, naive and antigen-experienced compartments could not be conclusively compared. Observed TCR beta diversity per million T cells fell roughly linearly with age, and a significant reduction was already apparent by age roughly 41. The long-lived group showed more naive CD4+ T cells, fewer expanded clones and increased TCR diversity than the aged group, suggesting age selection. Estimates of total diversity based on one million sequenced T cells were considered lower bounds and underestimates. Because the CMV infection status of the donors was unknown, age-related changes in expanded clonotypes may potentially have been confounded. Observed TCR beta diversity correlated strongly with the percentage of naive T cells measured by flow cytometry.

A word on this clonotype: It lacks a known antigen. Because the CDR3 is missing its conserved closing phenylalanine or tryptophan, this is likely a read error. It is unclear where the CDR3 begins or ends on the DNA, so no DNA is shown, and the CDR3 is as TCRdb lists it.

To prepare the library, 5' RACE was applied. Sequencing was performed on an Illumina HiSeq 2500. A second PCR of roughly 7 to 12 cycles was run with a J-beta primer mix and a sample-barcoded 5' primer. A unique molecular identifier was introduced onto each TCR beta cDNA molecule by a template-switch 5' adaptor carrying 12 random nucleotides. At least 3 million CDR3-containing paired-end reads were obtained from each sample. First-strand cDNA was synthesized from all RNA with the Mint cDNA synthesis kit, primed by a TRBC-specific oligonucleotide. After uracil-DNA glycosylase treatment, a first 18-cycle PCR used universal primers M1SS and BC2_uni_R on all cDNA. The paper's data handling went like this. For normalization, 1 million high-quality reads, each with a distinct molecular identifier, were randomly selected from each sample. Instead of being binned into consensus sequences, reads that shared molecular identifiers were thrown out. CDR3 identification, clonotype clustering and error correction used MiTCR with a Q25 quality threshold and the strictest error-elimination algorithm. A nonparametric unseen species model using Euler transformation provided a lower-bound estimate of total TCR beta diversity. TCRdb reprocessed the public reads (quality trimming at Q25 with fastp, clone calling with MiXCR) and kept in-frame beta chains. Each entry merges the rows of one CDR3 protein and shows their most common DNA and genes. TCRdb's processing, not the study's, gives the V and J calls here. The sample includes about 720,000 distinct CDR3 sequences, with 25% observed a single time. The ten largest clones represent under 4.5% of the sample.

Systemically healthy Caucasian individuals from Russia, around 39 in total and aged about 6 to 100 years, were included as donors. Each donor gave about 10 milliliters of peripheral blood, drawn into EDTA-treated Vacutainer tubes. Ficoll-Paque density-gradient centrifugation was used to isolate PBMCs, with at least 6.5 million per sample. Total RNA was extracted from PBMCs with Trizol reagent, with at least 5.5 micrograms obtained per sample. The percentages of naive CD45RAhigh/CD27high T cells were determined by flow cytometry on a PBMC aliquot from every donor. The same sample was also used in a study of T cells of mothers and their children. From that second study: Nine systemically healthy Caucasian individuals served as donors, namely three mothers together with their six children. cDNA synthesis used all of the extracted RNA, with around 1.4 ug of RNA in each 15 ul reaction. Sample barcodes and 2-4 random nucleotides were added via the M1S primer in the second PCR. Over 8.5 million TCR beta CDR3 reads were obtained for each mother, and approximately 3.2 million reads were obtained for each child. TCR recombination output is similarly shaped by thymic selection in related and unrelated pairs, with a minor effect exerted by inherited differences. Normalized repertoire overlap was always slightly but never significantly higher in related than unrelated mother-child pairs. No persistent microchimeric T cell clones were detected, at a sensitivity of approximately 100 clones per million clonotypes. Deep NGS was used in the study to compare the TCR beta repertoires of mothers and children and to look for features that separate related mother-child pairs from unrelated individuals. Mothers averaged roughly 40 +/- 4 years of age and children averaged around 11 +/- 4 years. After adapters were ligated using NEBNext reagents, the libraries underwent 100+100 nt paired-end sequencing on an Illumina HiSeq 2000. To prevent cross-contamination, the mother and child libraries were prepared a month apart and were sequenced in separate runs. Each donor had between about 450,000 and 2,100,000 distinct TCR beta clonotypes identified. Naive TCR beta clonotypes were estimated from low-frequency clonotypes matched to each donor's FACS-determined naive share, without sorting.

Source material: blood. The sequence is built from TRBV7-7 and TRBJ2-5; the table assigns TRBD1, which was not confirmed against the DNA. The sequence derives from a boy aged 5-17 years in good health. The CDR3 region reads CASSSLAHPSTPTV.